The next 13 T cell receptor beta chains were all read from a single sample in a study of shared clonotypes between healthy human individuals. Using immunoSEQ multiplex PCR, the repertoire was profiled, and TCRdb retains in-frame clones only, with some absent. The sample has millions of clones; more than 90% are singletons. The source material was naive CD4+ T cells sorted from blood. Subset denoted: CD45RA+ positively selected. The receptors originated from a man between 18 and 35 years old in good health.

The V and J genes are TRBV6-5 and TRBJ2-7, with 11 bases aligning to TRBD2. Germline V gene lookup returns CDR1 MNHEY and CDR2 SVGAGI. The CDR3 is 15 residues long. V shed 5 bases, J shed 6 bases, and the junction held 9 bases outside the gene matches. The CDR3 region has the DNA TGTGCCAGCAGTCCCCCCGGGACTAGCGGAGGCGAGCAGTACTTC. Protein sequence: CASSPPGTSGGEQYF.

The rearrangement joins TRBV27 to TRBJ2-7; 13 bases map to TRBD2. V shed 5 bases and J 7 bases; nucleotides not matched to a gene: 11. The V gene's germline CDR1 is MNHEY and CDR2 SMNVEV (reference sequence). This CDR3 spans 16 amino acids. Here the CDR3 DNA reads TGTGCCAGCAGTCCCAGGGGACTAGCGGGACGTCGGGAGCAGTACTTC. This encodes CASSPRGLAGRREQYF.

The chain couples TRBV6-5 to TRBJ2-6; D call uncertain. The CDR3 is 16 residues long. Trimming took off 0 bases at V and 0 bases at J, with 6 bases between the two ends. Per the germline V gene, CDR1 is MNHEY and CDR2 is SVGAGI. The CDR3 DNA is TGTGCCAGCAGTTACTCGAGTAGCTCTGGGGCCAACGTCCTGACTTTC. Translation gives CASSYSSSSGANVLTF.

V and J are TRBV9 and TRBJ2-2; no clear D. Germline-derived CDR1 and CDR2 are SGDLS and YYNGEE. This CDR3 is 14 amino acids long. Trimming took off 4 bases at V and 3 bases at J, with 10 bases between the two ends. The chain's CDR3 is CASSFLLYTGELFF. CDR3 nucleotides: TGTGCCAGCAGCTTTCTCCTATACACCGGGGAGCTGTTTTTT.

The rearrangement links TRBV5-4 to TRBJ2-1; 10 nucleotides align to TRBD2. This CDR3 region has 18 residues. Germline trimming cut 2 bases from V and 4 bases from J; bases unmatched to any gene: 12. Germline CDR1 SGHNT, CDR2 YYREEE (reference sequence). CDR3 in DNA: TGTGCCAGCAGCTTTAGGCTAGCGGGAGTCATGGCGTACAATGAGCAGTTCTTC. This sequence encodes CASSFRLAGVMAYNEQFF.

This chain uses TRBV18 with TRBJ2-2; TRBD1 matches 8 bases. Germline V gene sequence: CDR1 KGHSH, CDR2 LQKENI. V was pared by 2 bases and J by 4 bases, with 6 bases of the junction left unmatched. CDR3 size: 16 residues. CDR3 residues: CASSPGRGRGTGELFF. In DNA form, the CDR3 reads TGTGCCAGCTCACCAGGCAGGGGGCGAGGCACCGGGGAGCTGTTTTTT.

The chain employs TRBV11-2 and TRBJ2-1; D ambiguous. The CDR3 totals 15 residues. Trimming pared 2 bases from V and 4 bases from J, leaving 12 bases between. CDR1 is SGHAT and CDR2 is FQNNGV in the germline V gene. The CDR3 DNA sequence: TGTGCCAGCAGCTTAACTAACACCATTTACAATGAGCAGTTCTTC. It yields the protein CASSLTNTIYNEQFF.

The chain has TRBV2 and TRBJ2-5; D unresolved. V was cut by 4 bases and J by 5 bases, with 8 bases left in between. Germline-derived CDR1 and CDR2 are SNHLY and FYNNEI. The CDR3 contains 12 residues. The CDR3 region has the DNA TGTGCCAGCAGTGTAACCCGGGAGACCCAGTACTTC. Its protein is CASSVTRETQYF.

CDR3 in DNA: TGTGCCAGCAGCTGGGACACCAATTCACCCCTCCACTTT. It yields the protein CASSWDTNSPLHF. V and J are TRBV5-4 and TRBJ1-6; maybe TRBD1 (6 bases). Looked up from germline, CDR1 is SGHNT and CDR2 is YYREEE (reference sequence). The V end was cut by 3 bases, the J end by 7 bases, with 8 bases between. This CDR3 region has 13 residues.

Remarks on this clone: The same CDR3 can be traced to other DNA sequences in this sample. The chain recombines TRBV19 with TRBJ1-2; D is ambiguous. The CDR3 has 12 amino acids. Germline-derived CDR1 and CDR2 are LNHDA and SQIVND (reference sequence). V was shortened by 4 bases and J by 3 bases, with 6 bases between the two germline ends. CDR3 protein: CASSRTDYGYTF. The CDR3 bases are TGTGCCAGTAGTAGAACAGACTATGGCTACACCTTC. The entire variable domain, with the rest obtained from reference TRBV19 and TRBJ1-2, is as follows: DGGITQSPKYLFRKEGQNVTLSCEQNLNHDAMYWYRQDPGQGLRLIYYSQIVNDFQKGDIAEGYSVSREKKESFPLTVTSAQKNPTAFYLCASSRTDYGYTFGSGTRLTVV.

About this clone: The sample has other DNA sequences that encode this CDR3 too. This chain links TRBV5-1 with TRBJ2-5; TRBD2 agrees at 8 bases. The V gene's germline CDR1 is SGHRS and CDR2 YFSETQ. The CDR3 is made up of 15 amino acids. J was trimmed by 1 base and V by 0 bases; bases with no gene match: 2. The CDR3 nucleotides are TGCGCCAGCAGCTTGGGAACTAGCGGCCAAGAGACCCAGTACTTC. This gives the protein CASSLGTSGQETQYF.

The V gene is TRBV5-1, the J gene TRBJ2-3; 8 positions match TRBD2. CDR1 is SGHRS, CDR2 YFSETQ, per germline. V dropped 2 bases and J dropped 2; count of bases not matched to a gene: 4. The CDR3 length is 15 residues. The CDR3 protein is CASSFKRGTTDTQYF. The CDR3, as DNA: TGCGCCAGCAGCTTCAAGCGGGGGACCACAGATACGCAGTATTTT.

The rearrangement links TRBV11-2 to TRBJ2-1; 12 positions match TRBD2. Per germline, CDR1 SGHAT and CDR2 FQNNGV. The CDR3 spans 16 residues. After removal of 2 bases from V and 6 bases from J, the junction contained 5 bases not matched to a gene. The CDR3 loop is CASSLLTSGSTNEQFF. The CDR3 nucleotides read TGTGCCAGCAGCTTACTGACTAGCGGGAGTACCAATGAGCAGTTCTTC.